These 18 T cell receptor beta chains were sequenced from one sample in a study of regulatory T cells in long-lasting Graves disease. Described time point: newly diagnosed GD, antithyroid drugs for less than 3 months. There was RNA extracted from PBMCs, and the TCR library was made from it. CDR3 regions were amplified by Arm-PCR using iRepertoire HTBI primers to build TCR beta libraries. TCRdb re-analysed the multiplex PCR reads in MiXCR, keeping a single row per CDR3 protein. The table records about 620,000 distinct CDR3 sequences, about 16% of them present only once. This sample was also put to use in a study of T cells in Graves' hyperthyroidism and ophthalmopathy.

Material: peripheral blood mononuclear cells (PBMCs), obtained at new diagnosis, from a patient treated with antithyroid drugs. These receptors originate from a woman aged 30 to 39 with Graves disease.

The chain recombines TRBV2 with TRBJ2-7; a weak D match, TRBD1 (5 bases). The V gene's germline CDR1 is SNHLY and CDR2 FYNNEI. This CDR3 is 15 amino acids long. Trimming pared 8 bases from V and 6 bases from J, leaving 23 bases between. CDR3 protein: CASQTTPGSTVEQYF. As DNA, the CDR3 is TGTGCCAGCCAAACCACCCCAGGGTCCACGGTCGAGCAGTACTTC. The full variable domain, with the rest looked up from reference TRBV2 and TRBJ2-7, is EPEVTQTPSHQVTQMGQEVILRCVPISNHLYFYWYRQILGQKVEFLVSFYNNEISEKSEIFDDQFSVERPDGSNFTLKIRSTKLEDSAMYFCASQTTPGSTVEQYFGPGTRLTVT.

The DNA for the CDR3 is TGCGCCAGCAGCTTGTTAAGCGGGAAGAACAATGAGCAGTTCTTC. Amino acid sequence: CASSLLSGKNNEQFF. The chain carries TRBV5-1 and TRBJ2-1, with 7 positions matching TRBD2. The ends lost 1 base at V and 5 bases at J; junction bases unmatched: 6. Germline values: CDR1 SGHRS, CDR2 YFSETQ. This CDR3 is 15 amino acids long.

This clonotype was observed at least ten times. The CDR3 region has the DNA TGTGCCAGCACGGATGGGATTGCCAAAAACATTCAGTACTTC. This encodes CASTDGIAKNIQYF. This chain joins TRBV2 and TRBJ2-4; D gene uncertain. The V end lost 7 bases, the J end lost 1 base, and 11 bases lay between the germline ends. Germline V gives CDR1 SNHLY, CDR2 FYNNEI. The CDR3 extends over 14 amino acids.

This clonotype turned up a few times. A read error is possible here, since a much larger clone lies one base away. The V gene is TRBV2, the J gene TRBJ1-1; D perhaps matches TRBD1 (6 bases). Germline V gene sequence: CDR1 SNHLY, CDR2 FYNNEI. This CDR3 contains 13 residues. The CDR3 DNA sequence: TGTGCCAGCGGGGGACAAATGAACACTGAAGCTCTCTTT. Its protein product is CASGGQMNTEALF. Full variable domain (missing parts from reference TRBV2 and TRBJ1-1): EPEVTQTPSHQVTQMGQEVILRCVPISNHLYFYWYRQILGQKVEFLVSFYNNEISEKSEIFDDQFSVERPDGSNFTLKIRSTKLEDSAMYFCASGGQMNTEALFGQGTRLTVV.

This clonotype was picked up a small number of times. V gene TRBV2 combines with J gene TRBJ2-7, with D possibly TRBD1 on 6 matching bases. Germline values: CDR1 SNHLY, CDR2 FYNNEI. V was pared by 6 bases and J by 4 bases, with 13 bases between. The CDR3 spans 13 residues. CDR3 coding DNA: TGTGCCAGCAGCGAGGACAGTAAATACGAGCAGTACTTC. It is translated as CASSEDSKYEQYF.

Only a few counts were recorded for this clonotype. This chain connects TRBV19 to TRBJ1-5, with D hard to call. V shed 7 bases and J shed 6 bases, with 13 bases lying between them. Per the germline V gene, CDR1 is LNHDA and CDR2 is SQIVND (reference sequence). CDR3 length: 13 amino acids. CDR3 region: CASNNRVGQPQHF. DNA of the CDR3: TGTGCCAGTAATAATCGGGTTGGTCAGCCCCAGCATTTT.

This chain joins TRBV7-2 and TRBJ2-1; perhaps TRBD1 as D (5 bases). The germline V and J ends were trimmed by 5 bases and 11 bases, with 37 bases remaining between them. The CDR3 contains 20 residues. The germline CDR1 and CDR2 sequences are SGHTA and FQGNSA. As DNA, the CDR3 is TGTGCCAGCAGCCCCAGACAGAGAAAAGCCCTATTACCTACAATGGGAAAGCAGTTCTTC. Its protein product is CASSPRQRKALLPTMGKQFF. Full variable domain (rest looked up from reference TRBV7-2 and TRBJ2-1): GAGVSQSPSNKVTEKGKDVELRCDPISGHTALYWYRQSLGQGLEFLIYFQGNSAPDKSGLPSDRFSAERTGGSVSTLTIQRTQQEDSAVYLCASSPRQRKALLPTMGKQFFGPGTRLTVL.

The table lists this clonotype with a few counts. V and J are TRBV6-5 and TRBJ1-3, with unresolved D. The CDR3 consists of 14 residues. Deletions cut 4 bases from V and 11 bases from J, with 18 bases between. Germline V gene lookup returns CDR1 MNHEY and CDR2 SVGAGI. As DNA, the CDR3 is TGTGCCAGCAGTTCGCCCAGAGGCGGTTACGCCATATATTTT. Amino acids: CASSSPRGGYAIYF.

This clonotype was picked up a small number of times. It may be a read error: a sequence one base away is much more abundant. The rearrangement uses TRBV28 and TRBJ2-7; 13 positions match TRBD2. Germline loops: CDR1 MDHEN, CDR2 SYDVKM. The CDR3 is 16 amino acids. Written as DNA, the CDR3 is TGTGCCAGCAGATCCGGGACTAGCGGGGACTCCTACGGGCAGTACTTC. Its protein product is CASRSGTSGDSYGQYF.

The chain combines TRBV28 with TRBJ1-2, with D possibly TRBD1 on 5 matching bases. CDR3 length: 14 amino acids. CDR1 and CDR2 (germline): MDHEN, SYDVKM. Trimming took off 3 bases at V and 1 base at J, with 9 bases between the two ends. The CDR3 coding sequence is TGTGCCAGCAGTTTCGGGGCGATTAACTATGGCTACACCTTC. This codes for CASSFGAINYGYTF.

This chain links TRBV29-1 with TRBJ2-7; 10 bases align to TRBD1. This CDR3 is built from 13 residues. CDR1 and CDR2 (germline): SQVTM, ANQGSEA. V lost 5 bases, J lost 6 bases, and 7 bases stayed unmatched. The CDR3: CSVWFGTGVEQYF. For the CDR3, the DNA is TGCAGCGTTTGGTTCGGGACAGGGGTCGAGCAGTACTTC.

This clonotype was recorded many times. This chain uses TRBV14 with TRBJ2-2; D not resolved. The CDR3 spans 12 residues. Trimming took off 0 bases at V and 16 bases at J, with 12 bases between the two ends. Germline CDR1 is SGHDN and CDR2 is FVKESK. CDR3 coding DNA: TGTGCCAGCAGCCAAGATAGGCTCAGTCAGTTTTTT. Amino acids: CASSQDRLSQFF. Complete variable domain (other parts from reference TRBV14 and TRBJ2-2): EAGVTQFPSHSVIEKGQTVTLRCDPISGHDNLYWYRRVMGKEIKFLLHFVKESKQDESGMPNNRFLAERTGGTYSTLKVQPAELEDSGVYFCASSQDRLSQFFGEGSRLTVL.

The sample holds a few counts of this clonotype. The J gene is TRBJ2-5, the V gene TRBV12-3 or TRBV12-4, with no clear D. V was pared by 3 bases and J by 0 bases, with 11 bases between. The CDR3 sequence is 15 residues long. In nucleotides, the CDR3 is TGTGCCAGCAGTTTGGGCCAGGTCGACCAAGAGACCCAGTACTTC. The encoded protein is CASSLGQVDQETQYF.

The rearrangement joins TRBV3-1 to TRBJ2-1; D not resolved. There are 17 residues in the CDR3. From germline, CDR1 is LGHDT and CDR2 YNNKEL (reference sequence). The germline V and J ends were trimmed by 4 bases and 0 bases, with 16 bases remaining between them. CDR3 DNA sequence: TGTGCCAGCAGCCTATGGGCGTCTTCGAGCTCCTACAATGAGCAGTTCTTC. Residues: CASSLWASSSSYNEQFF.

At least ten counts were recorded for this clonotype. The V gene is TRBV7-3, the J gene TRBJ2-1, with 9 positions matching TRBD2. CDR1 SGHTA and CDR2 FQGTGA come from the germline V gene. The CDR3 length is 16 residues. V shed 6 bases and J 7 bases; nucleotides not matched to a gene: 13. The CDR3 DNA is TGTGCCAGCAGTGGGACTAGCTCCCTGGAGCGGAATGAGCAGTTCTTC. Residues: CASSGTSSLERNEQFF.

This clonotype was counted ten times or more. The chain joins TRBV6-1 to TRBJ1-1, with TRBD1 identical over 8 bases. Germline CDR1 MNHNS, CDR2 SASEGT. CDR3 length equals 14 residues. Trimming took 4 bases from V and 5 from J; bases not matched to a gene: 6. CDR3 in amino acids: CASSADRGGTEAFF. CDR3 DNA: TGTGCCAGCAGTGCTGACAGGGGCGGAACTGAAGCTTTCTTT.

This clonotype was observed many times. The chain recombines TRBV6-1 with TRBJ1-1; D gene uncertain. Trimming left V 7 bases short and J 1 base short, with 4 bases between. This CDR3 comprises 11 residues. Germline V gene lookup returns CDR1 MNHNS and CDR2 SASEGT. This CDR3 is CASIKNTEAFF. The CDR3 DNA reads as TGTGCCAGCATCAAGAACACTGAAGCTTTCTTT.

This clonotype was picked up a small number of times. The chain carries TRBV5-4 and TRBJ2-3, with a possible D match to TRBD1 (5 bases). The germline CDR1 and CDR2 sequences are SGHNT and YYREEE (reference sequence). Trimming took off 4 bases at V and 4 bases at J, with 16 bases between the two ends. This CDR3 region has 15 residues. This CDR3 is CASSPRLGAADTQYF. For the CDR3, the DNA is TGTGCCAGCAGCCCCCGGTTAGGGGCCGCAGATACGCAGTATTTT.